Below, 10 T cell receptor beta chains from the same sample are listed, as sequenced in a study of cytomegalovirus exposure and HLA in healthy donors. With 60 Vbeta and 13 Jbeta primers, the PCR was carried out. The protocol was immunoSEQ multiplex PCR, while the TCRdb copy is restricted to in-frame clones and leaves out a portion. The table includes under 200,000 clones, roughly three quarters detected once. Sequencing input: PBMCs. Receptors originate from a male donor in good health and CMV-seropositive.

The CDR3 loop is CASSGGTGITGELFF. Written as DNA, the CDR3 is TGTGCCAGCTCCGGGGGGACGGGGATCACCGGGGAGCTGTTTTTT. The V call is TRBV27, the J call TRBJ2-2; 7 bases line up with TRBD2. The CDR3 has 15 amino acids. Germline CDR1 and CDR2: MNHEY and SMNVEV (reference sequence). Losses at the gene ends were 8 bases for V and 4 bases for J; bases not matched to a gene: 10.

The chain is built from TRBV27 and TRBJ2-7, with 8 positions matching TRBD1. Trimming removed 6 bases from V and 5 bases from J; junction bases left unmatched: 18. Germline loops: CDR1 MNHEY, CDR2 SMNVEV (reference sequence). The CDR3 has 17 residues. CDR3 bases: TGTGCCAGCAGCAAGGAGACTCCAGGGGGCTCCGGGGACGAGCAGTACTTC. Amino acid sequence: CASSKETPGGSGDEQYF.

The chain couples TRBV5-1 to TRBJ2-3; maybe TRBD2 (5 bases). Per germline, CDR1 SGHRS and CDR2 YFSETQ. This CDR3 has 14 amino acids. Trimming left V 7 bases short and J 1 base short, with 13 bases between. The CDR3 spells CASQTLGGTDTQYF. In DNA, the CDR3 is TGCGCCAGCCAAACTCTGGGAGGCACAGATACGCAGTATTTT. Complete variable domain (other parts from reference TRBV5-1 and TRBJ2-3): KAGVTQTPRYLIKTRGQQVTLSCSPISGHRSVSWYQQTPGQGLQFLFEYFSETQRNKGNFPGRFSGRQFSNSRSEMNVSTLELGDSALYLCASQTLGGTDTQYFGPGTRLTVL.

This chain links TRBV5-1 with TRBJ1-1; D may be TRBD1 (5 bases). CDR3 length: 13 amino acids. Germline-derived CDR1 and CDR2 are SGHRS and YFSETQ. V lost 2 bases to trimming and J lost 5 bases, with 10 bases between them. The chain's CDR3 is CASSLGVKTEAFF. DNA of the CDR3: TGCGCCAGCAGCTTAGGGGTTAAGACTGAAGCTTTCTTT. Full variable domain (missing parts from reference TRBV5-1 and TRBJ1-1): KAGVTQTPRYLIKTRGQQVTLSCSPISGHRSVSWYQQTPGQGLQFLFEYFSETQRNKGNFPGRFSGRQFSNSRSEMNVSTLELGDSALYLCASSLGVKTEAFFGQGTRLTVV.

The chain combines TRBV19 with TRBJ1-4; 12 nucleotides match TRBD1. Germline values: CDR1 LNHDA, CDR2 SQIVND (reference sequence). After removal of 5 bases from V and 10 bases from J, the junction contained 2 bases not matched to a gene. The CDR3 has 13 residues. Written as DNA, the CDR3 is TGTGCCAGTAGTGGGACAGGGGGCGGAAAACTGTTTTTT. As protein: CASSGTGGGKLFF.

J is TRBJ2-1 and V is TRBV6-1, with D tentatively TRBD2 (7 bases). Trimming left V 8 bases short and J 2 bases short, with 13 bases between. Germline CDR1 and CDR2: MNHNS and SASEGT. This CDR3 is 14 amino acids long. The CDR3 DNA sequence: TGTGCCAGCTCGCGGGGGCGACCCTACAATGAGCAGTTCTTC. Protein: CASSRGRPYNEQFF.

This chain joins TRBV6-4 and TRBJ2-1, with TRBD2 as a possible D gene (5 bases). V lost 4 bases, J lost 1 base, and 11 bases lay in between. This CDR3 comprises 15 residues. The germline gives CDR1 MRHNA, CDR2 SNTAGT. In nucleotides, the CDR3 is TGTGCCAGCAGTGTGTCGGAGCGGTCCTACAATGAGCAGTTCTTC. Its translation: CASSVSERSYNEQFF.

This clone was counted once. The chain uses TRBV7-9 and TRBJ2-7, with D tentatively TRBD1 (5 bases). The CDR3 totals 15 residues. Germline values: CDR1 SEHNR, CDR2 FQNEAQ (reference sequence). Between the trimmed V and J ends, which lost 1 base and 7 bases, there was a span of 17 bases. This CDR3 is CASSLEPAVRGEQYF. CDR3 in DNA: TGTGCCAGCAGCTTAGAGCCGGCTGTAAGGGGAGAGCAGTACTTC. Full variable domain (missing parts from reference TRBV7-9 and TRBJ2-7): DTGVSQNPRHKITKRGQNVTFRCDPISEHNRLYWYRQTLGQGPEFLTYFQNEAQLEKSRLLSDRFSAERPKGSFSTLEIQRTEQGDSAMYLCASSLEPAVRGEQYFGPGTRLTVT.

The rearrangement joins TRBV12-5 to TRBJ1-2, with no clear D. V was clipped by 9 bases and J by 3 bases, with 8 bases between them. Germline CDR1 LGHNT, CDR2 FRNRAP. The CDR3 is 11 residues long. The CDR3, as DNA: TGTGCTAGCGGGGTCGACTATGGCTACACCTTC. Translating gives CASGVDYGYTF.

This clone has just a few counts. The gene calls are TRBV4-2 and TRBJ1-5; 7 bases are a match to TRBD1. CDR1 and CDR2 from the germline V gene are LGHNA and YNFKEQ. V trimming: 1 base; J trimming: 6 bases; junction bases outside the gene matches: 6. The CDR3 is 15 amino acids. The CDR3 DNA sequence: TGTGCCAGCAGCCAAGGAGAGGGGGCAGGTCAGCCCCAGCATTTT. Protein: CASSQGEGAGQPQHF.